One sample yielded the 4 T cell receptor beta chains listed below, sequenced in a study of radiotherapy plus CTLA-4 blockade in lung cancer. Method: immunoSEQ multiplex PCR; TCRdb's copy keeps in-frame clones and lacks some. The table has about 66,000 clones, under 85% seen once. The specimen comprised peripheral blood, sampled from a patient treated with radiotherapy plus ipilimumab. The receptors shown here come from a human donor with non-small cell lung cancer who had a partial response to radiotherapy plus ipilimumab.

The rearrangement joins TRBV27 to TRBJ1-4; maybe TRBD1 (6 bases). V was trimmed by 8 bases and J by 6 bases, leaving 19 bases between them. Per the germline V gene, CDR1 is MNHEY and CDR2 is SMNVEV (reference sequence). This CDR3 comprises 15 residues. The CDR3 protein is CASQSLGDTHEKLFF. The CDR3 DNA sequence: TGTGCCAGCCAGTCCCTGGGGGACACGCATGAAAAACTGTTTTTT.

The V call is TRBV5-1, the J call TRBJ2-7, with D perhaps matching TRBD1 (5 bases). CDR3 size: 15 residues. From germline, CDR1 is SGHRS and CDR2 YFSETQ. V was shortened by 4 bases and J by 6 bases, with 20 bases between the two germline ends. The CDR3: CASSPVPQVESEQYF. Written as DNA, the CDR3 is TGCGCCAGCAGCCCCGTCCCACAGGTAGAGTCCGAGCAGTACTTC.

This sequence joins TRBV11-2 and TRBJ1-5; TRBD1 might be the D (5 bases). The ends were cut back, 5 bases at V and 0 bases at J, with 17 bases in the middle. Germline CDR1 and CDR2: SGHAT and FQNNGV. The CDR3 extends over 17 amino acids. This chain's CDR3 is CASSQGGGTISNQPQHF. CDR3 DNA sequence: TGTGCCAGCAGCCAGGGCGGGGGTACGATTAGCAATCAGCCCCAGCATTTT.

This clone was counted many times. CDR3 DNA: TGTGCCAGCAACCGCGGGACTCAGGGCGGGTACGAGCAGTACTTC. It codes for CASNRGTQGGYEQYF. The chain carries TRBV5-6 and TRBJ2-7; tentative D call: TRBD2 (6 bases). Trimming cost V 6 bases and J 4 bases, with 20 bases left between them. This CDR3 is built from 15 residues. Looked up from germline, CDR1 is SGHDT and CDR2 is YYEEEE.